This T cell receptor beta chain is drawn from a study of shared clonotypes between healthy human individuals. A remark on this clone: Its antigen remains unidentified.

CDR3 size: 14 residues. Germline V gene data show CDR1 as MDHEN and CDR2 as SYDVKM. V was pared by 6 bases and J by 11 bases, with 10 bases of the junction left unmatched. TCRdb's copy holds only in-frame clones and misses some; the assay was immunoSEQ multiplex PCR. The data contain over a million clones, about 84% of them singletons. Overall study results and limits: Generation probability values for non-shared clonotypes were lower than those for clonotypes shared by all four donors.

The sequenced material came from memory CD4+ T cells from PBMCs. Subset in this sample: CD45RA-negative fraction. This TCR derives from a man younger than 35 in good health. Some clones in this sample may be carry-over from other donors' samples. This chain uses TRBV28 with TRBJ2-1, with 10 bases aligning to TRBD2. This CDR3 is CASRDPALAGKQFF. For the CDR3, the DNA is TGTGCCAGCAGGGACCCCGCACTAGCGGGGAAGCAGTTCTTC.